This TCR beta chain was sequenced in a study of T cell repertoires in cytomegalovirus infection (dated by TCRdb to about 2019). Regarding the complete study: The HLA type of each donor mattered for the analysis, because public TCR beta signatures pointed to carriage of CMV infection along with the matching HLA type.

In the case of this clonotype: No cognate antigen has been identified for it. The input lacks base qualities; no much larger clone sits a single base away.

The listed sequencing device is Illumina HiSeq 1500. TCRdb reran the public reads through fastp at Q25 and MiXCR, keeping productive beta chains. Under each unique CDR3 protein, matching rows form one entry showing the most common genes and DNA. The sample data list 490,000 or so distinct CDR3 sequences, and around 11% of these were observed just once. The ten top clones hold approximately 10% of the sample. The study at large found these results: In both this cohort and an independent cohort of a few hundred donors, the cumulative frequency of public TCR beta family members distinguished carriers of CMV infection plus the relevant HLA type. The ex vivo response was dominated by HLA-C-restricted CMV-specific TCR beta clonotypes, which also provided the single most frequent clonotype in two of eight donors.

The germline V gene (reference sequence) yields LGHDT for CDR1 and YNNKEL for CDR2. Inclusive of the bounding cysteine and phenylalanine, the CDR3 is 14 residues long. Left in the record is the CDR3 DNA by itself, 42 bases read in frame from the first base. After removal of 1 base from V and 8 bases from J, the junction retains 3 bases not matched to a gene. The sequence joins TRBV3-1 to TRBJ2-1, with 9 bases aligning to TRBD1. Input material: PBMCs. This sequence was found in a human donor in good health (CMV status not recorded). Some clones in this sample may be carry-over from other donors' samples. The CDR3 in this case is CASSQGTGVDEQFF. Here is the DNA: TGTGCCAGCAGCCAAGGGACAGGGGTCGATGAGCAGTTCTTC.